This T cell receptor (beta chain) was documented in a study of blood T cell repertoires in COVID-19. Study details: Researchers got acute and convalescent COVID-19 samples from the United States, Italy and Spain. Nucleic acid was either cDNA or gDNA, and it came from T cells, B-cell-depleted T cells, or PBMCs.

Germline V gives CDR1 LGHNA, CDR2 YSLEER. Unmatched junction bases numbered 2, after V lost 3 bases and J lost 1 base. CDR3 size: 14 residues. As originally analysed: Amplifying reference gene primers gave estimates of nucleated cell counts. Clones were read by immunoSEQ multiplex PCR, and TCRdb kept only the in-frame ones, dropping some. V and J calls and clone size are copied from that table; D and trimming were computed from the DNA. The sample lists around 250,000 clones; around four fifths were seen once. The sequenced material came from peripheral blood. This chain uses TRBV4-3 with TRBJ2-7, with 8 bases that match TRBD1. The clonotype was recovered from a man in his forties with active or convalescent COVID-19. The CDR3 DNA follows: TGCGCCAGCAGCCAGGACAGGGAGTCCTACGAGCAGTACTTC. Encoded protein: CASSQDRESYEQYF.